The entry below gives a single T cell receptor beta chain sequence along with its context. What it binds is not known. Assay used: immunoSEQ multiplex PCR; TCRdb lists only in-frame clones, some missing. This sample has tens of thousands of clones, with 80% to 85% found just once. This sample is part of a study of vaccination effects on CD4 cells after COVID-19. Notes on the study in general: The study found marked clonal contraction of infection- and vaccine-induced clones late after vaccination.

The V and J ends lost 6 bases and 4 bases, in that order; junction bases with no gene match: 8. CDR3 length equals 14 residues. Per the germline V gene, CDR1 is MNHEY and CDR2 is SVGAGI. Peptide-pool stimulation followed by sequencing identified expanded antigen-specific CD4+ clonotypes in the ViraFEST assay. The culture ran for roughly ten days before CD4+ T cells were isolated. The cohort was immunized with two doses of either the BNT162b2 or mRNA-1273 vaccine. This sample comprised CD4+ T cells from PBMCs cultured with HCoV-229E spike peptides, obtained after COVID-19 vaccination. The source is a human donor who received a COVID-19 vaccine. The chain joins TRBV6-5 to TRBJ2-5; 7 bases are a match to TRBD1. The CDR3 here is CASSWTAGGETQYF. The CDR3 DNA is TGTGCCAGCAGCTGGACAGCAGGGGGAGAGACCCAGTACTTC.